Listed below are T cell receptor beta chains from one sample, sequenced in a study of CD8 T cells in Susac syndrome. MiXCR was run by TCRdb on the immunoSEQ multiplex PCR reads, yielding one entry per CDR3 protein. Counted here are about 300,000 distinct CDR3 sequences, 80% to 90% occurring once; the ten biggest clones make up over 0.095%. The sequenced sample consisted of CD8+ T cells from PBMCs. The receptors were gathered from a human donor with multiple sclerosis. The CDR3 runs from the conserved cysteine through the conserved F or W. D genes are given only for firm matches. Expanded clones get a size class; other rows say once, few or many, or leave the size out.

v_gene	d_gene	abundance	j_gene	CDR3nt	CDR3aa
TRBV4-1	NA	NA	TRBJ2-1	TGCGCCAGCAGCCAAGCGCCCCCGGAGAAGCCCCTTTACAATGAGCAGTTCTTC	CASSQAPPEKPLYNEQFF
TRBV28	NA	NA	TRBJ1-3	TGTGCCAGCAGTCGGACGGGGGATTTGAGAAACACCATATATTTT	CASSRTGDLRNTIYF
TRBV9	TRBD2	NA	TRBJ2-7	TGTGCCAGCAGCGTAGCCGGGGGGGCGAACGAGCAGTACTTC	CASSVAGGANEQYF
TRBV20-1	NA	NA	TRBJ1-2	TGCAGTGCTAGAGATAGGGGCATTCCTAACTATGGCTACACCTTC	CSARDRGIPNYGYTF
TRBV4-1	NA	NA	TRBJ1-2	TGCGCCAGCAGCCAAGCCGGGGGTCCACGCGCGGGTGGCTACACCTTC	CASSQAGGPRAGGYTF
TRBV5-6	NA	NA	TRBJ2-7	TGTGCCAGCAGTTTCGACAGAAGCGGTACTTACGAGCAGTACTTC	CASSFDRSGTYEQYF
TRBV28	TRBD1	NA	TRBJ2-7	TGTGCCAGCACCCCTAGGCGGCCAGGGGGCGATGGCCACGAGCAGTACTTC	CASTPRRPGGDGHEQYF
TRBV27	TRBD1	once	TRBJ2-7	TGTGCCAGCAGCCGCACAGGGGCCCCCTCCTACGAGCAGTACTTC	CASSRTGAPSYEQYF
TRBV30	NA	NA	TRBJ2-1	TGTGCCTGGAAATTCGGGGCGGGAACCTACAATGAGCAGTTCTTC	CAWKFGAGTYNEQFF
TRBV5-1	NA	few	TRBJ2-7	TGCGCCAGCAGCCCCCGGGCAGGGGTGAGGATAGACGAGCAGTACTTC	CASSPRAGVRIDEQYF
TRBV24-1	TRBD2	once	TRBJ2-1	TGTGCCACCCGGAATGGGCAGGGGACTAGCGGCAAAAATGAGCAGTTCTTC	CATRNGQGTSGKNEQFF
TRBV25-1	NA	NA	TRBJ2-7	TGTGCCAGCAGGGGGACGTGGCCAACCTACGAGCAGTACTTC	CASRGTWPTYEQYF
TRBV12-3/TRBV12-4	NA	NA	TRBJ1-1	TGTGCCAGCAGTTTCTCCGAGGGGGACACTGAAGCTTTCTTT	CASSFSEGDTEAFF
TRBV27	TRBD1	NA	TRBJ1-4	TGTGCCAGCACCTGGACAGGGGGCGACGAAAAACTGTTTTTT	CASTWTGGDEKLFF
TRBV7-7	NA	NA	TRBJ2-7	TGTGCTAGCAGCTTATACGGGGGAACCTACGAGCAGTACTTC	CASSLYGGTYEQYF
TRBV5-1	NA	NA	TRBJ2-7	TGCGCCAGCAGCTTGGGCTGGGAATCCTTGTACGAGCAGTACTTC	CASSLGWESLYEQYF
TRBV7-3	NA	NA	TRBJ1-5	TGTGCCAGCAGCTTACTATCAGGGCGCAATGAACAGCCCCAGCATTTT	CASSLLSGRNEQPQHF
TRBV7-6	TRBD2	NA	TRBJ2-1	TGTGCCAGCAGCTTTAGACTAGCGGCGAACAATGAGCAGTTCTTC	CASSFRLAANNEQFF
TRBV7-9	NA	NA	TRBJ2-5	TGTGCCAGCAGCTTAGCGAGGGGCAGGCTGAGGGAGACCCAGTACTTC	CASSLARGRLRETQYF
TRBV5-6	TRBD2	NA	TRBJ2-1	TGTGCCAGCAGCTTTTGGCTAGCGGGTGAGCAGTTCTTC	CASSFWLAGEQFF
TRBV28	NA	NA	TRBJ1-1	TGTGCCAGCAGTGACATTTTTCGTGGGCAATTAAACACTGAAGCTTTCTTT	CASSDIFRGQLNTEAFF
TRBV7-9	NA	once	TRBJ2-7	TGTGCCAGCAGCTCAAGCAACGAGCAGTACTTC	CASSSSNEQYF
TRBV12-5	TRBD2	NA	TRBJ2-1	TGTGCTAGTGGTTTGACTAGCGTGTACAATGAGCAGTTCTTC	CASGLTSVYNEQFF
TRBV2	NA	NA	TRBJ2-3	TGTGCCAGCAGCGACTACGGCCCAGATACGCAGTATTTT	CASSDYGPDTQYF
TRBV28	NA	NA	TRBJ2-5	TGTGCCAGCAGCCCCGGACGGTCCCAAGAGACCCAGTACTTC	CASSPGRSQETQYF
TRBV20-1	NA	NA	TRBJ1-1	TGCAGTGCGAGCGGACATCGGAACACTGAAGCTTTCTTT	CSASGHRNTEAFF
TRBV10-3	NA	NA	TRBJ2-1	TGTGCCACCCGGGACTGGACAAACAATGAGCAGTTCTTC	CATRDWTNNEQFF
TRBV9	TRBD1	NA	TRBJ2-6	TGTGCCAGCAGCGTAGCTGTGGACAGGATGTCTTTCTCTGGGGCCAACGTCCTGACTTTC	CASSVAVDRMSFSGANVLTF
TRBV7-8	TRBD2	NA	TRBJ2-1	TGTGCCAGCAGCTCATGGACTAGCGGACCTATAGGGGAGCAGTTCTTC	CASSSWTSGPIGEQFF
TRBV27	TRBD2	NA	TRBJ2-7	TGTGCCAGCAGTTTAGAGGCGGGAGGCCCCTACGAGCAGTACTTC	CASSLEAGGPYEQYF
TRBV6-5	NA	NA	TRBJ1-3	TGTGCCAGCAGTTACTCTGGAGAGGTGAACACCATATATTTT	CASSYSGEVNTIYF
TRBV2	NA	NA	TRBJ1-5	TGTGCCAGCAGTGAGACCTTTAATCAGCCCCAGCATTTT	CASSETFNQPQHF
TRBV11-2	NA	NA	TRBJ1-1	TGTGCCAGCAGCTCACGCCATCCAGGGGTTCCCGTGGAAGCTTTCTTT	CASSSRHPGVPVEAFF
TRBV6-1	TRBD1	NA	TRBJ2-7	TGTGCCAGCAGGGGACAGCTGAGCTACGAGCAGTACTTC	CASRGQLSYEQYF
TRBV30	NA	once	TRBJ1-1	TGTGCCTGGGGCCGGGGGACTGAAGCTTTCTTT	CAWGRGTEAFF
TRBV6-6	NA	few	TRBJ1-1	TGTGCCAGCAGTTCCGGGCGGGGGGACACTGAAGCTTTCTTT	CASSSGRGDTEAFF
TRBV6-1	TRBD1	NA	TRBJ1-1	TGTGCCAGCAGGGACAGGGTCACTGAAGCTTTCTTT	CASRDRVTEAFF
TRBV4-1	NA	NA	TRBJ1-1	TGCGCCAGCAGCCAAGATCGAGGGGCAGTTGAAGCTTTCTTT	CASSQDRGAVEAFF
TRBV27	TRBD1	once	TRBJ2-7	TGTGCCAGCAGTTTCTCGGGACAGGGCTACGAGCAGTACTTC	CASSFSGQGYEQYF
TRBV20-1	TRBD1	NA	TRBJ2-7	TGCAGTGCATCGGGACAGGGATTCTACGAGCAGTACTTC	CSASGQGFYEQYF
TRBV29-1	NA	NA	TRBJ2-2	TGCAGCGTTGAGGGCTCCGGGGAGCTGTTTTTT	CSVEGSGELFF
TRBV9	NA	NA	TRBJ1-1	TGTGCCAGCAGCGGCGACACCGAAACTGCAAAAGCTTTCTTT	CASSGDTETAKAFF
TRBV7-9	TRBD1	NA	TRBJ2-4	TGTGCCAGCAGCCCCCCCGGGACAGGGAATTACATTCAGTACTTC	CASSPPGTGNYIQYF
TRBV27	TRBD1	NA	TRBJ2-7	TGTGCCAGCAGTTGGGGACAGGGTAACGAGCAGTACTTC	CASSWGQGNEQYF
TRBV4-2	TRBD2	NA	TRBJ2-7	TGTGCCAGCAGCAGCGGGATGAACTACGAGCAGTACTTC	CASSSGMNYEQYF
TRBV5-1	NA	NA	TRBJ2-7	TGCGCCAGCAGCTGGCAGGAAAAGGTGAACGAGCAGTACTTC	CASSWQEKVNEQYF
TRBV7-9	TRBD1	NA	TRBJ2-7	TGTGCCAGCAGCTTAGCGACAGGGGGCCCGGCCTACGAGCAGTACTTC	CASSLATGGPAYEQYF